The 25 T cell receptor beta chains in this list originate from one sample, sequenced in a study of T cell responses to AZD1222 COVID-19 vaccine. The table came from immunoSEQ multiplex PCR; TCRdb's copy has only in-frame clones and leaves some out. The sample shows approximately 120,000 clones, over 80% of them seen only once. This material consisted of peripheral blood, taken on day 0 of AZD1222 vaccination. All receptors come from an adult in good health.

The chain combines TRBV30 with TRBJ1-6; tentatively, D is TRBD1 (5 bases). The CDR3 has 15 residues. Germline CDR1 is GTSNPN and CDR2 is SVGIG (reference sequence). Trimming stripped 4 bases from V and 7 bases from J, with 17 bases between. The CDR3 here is CAWTRGRLGNSPLHF. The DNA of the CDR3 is TGTGCCTGGACCCGGGGCCGGCTAGGGAATTCACCCCTCCACTTT.

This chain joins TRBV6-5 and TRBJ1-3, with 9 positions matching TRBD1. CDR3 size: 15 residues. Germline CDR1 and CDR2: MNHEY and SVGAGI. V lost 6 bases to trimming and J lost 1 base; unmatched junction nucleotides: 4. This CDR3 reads CASSFDRGSGNTIYF. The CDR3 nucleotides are TGTGCCAGCAGCTTTGACAGGGGGTCTGGAAACACCATATATTTT.

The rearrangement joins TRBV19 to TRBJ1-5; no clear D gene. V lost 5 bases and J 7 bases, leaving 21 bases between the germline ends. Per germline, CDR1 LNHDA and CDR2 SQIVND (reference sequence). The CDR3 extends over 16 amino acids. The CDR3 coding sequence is TGTGCCAGTAGTCTAAGACCGCAGGCCCCTGGACAGCCCCAGCATTTT. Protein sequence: CASSLRPQAPGQPQHF.

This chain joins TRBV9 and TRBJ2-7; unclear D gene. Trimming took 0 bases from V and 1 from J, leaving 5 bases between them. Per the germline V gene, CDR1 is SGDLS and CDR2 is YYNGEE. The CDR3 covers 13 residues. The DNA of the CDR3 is TGTGCCAGCAGCGTAGACAGTTCCTACGAGCAGTACTTC. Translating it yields CASSVDSSYEQYF.

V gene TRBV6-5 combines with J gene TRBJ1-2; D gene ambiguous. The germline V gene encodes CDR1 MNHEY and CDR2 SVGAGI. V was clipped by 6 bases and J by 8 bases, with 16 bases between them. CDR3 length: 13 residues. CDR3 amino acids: CASSPGRSLGYTF. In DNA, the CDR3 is TGTGCCAGCAGCCCCGGACGGAGTCTGGGCTACACCTTC.

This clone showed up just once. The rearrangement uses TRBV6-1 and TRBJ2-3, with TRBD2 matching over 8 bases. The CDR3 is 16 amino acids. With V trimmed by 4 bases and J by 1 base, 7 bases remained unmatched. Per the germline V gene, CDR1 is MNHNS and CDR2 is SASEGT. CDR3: CASSAKRGSGTDTQYF. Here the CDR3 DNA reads TGTGCCAGCAGTGCCAAGCGGGGGTCGGGCACAGATACGCAGTATTTT.

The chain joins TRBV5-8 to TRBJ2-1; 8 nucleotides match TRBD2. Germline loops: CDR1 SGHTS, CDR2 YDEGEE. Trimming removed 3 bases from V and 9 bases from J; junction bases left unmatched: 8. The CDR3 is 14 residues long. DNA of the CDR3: TGTGCCAGCAGCTACTTAGCGGGACGGGGTGAGCAGTTCTTC. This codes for CASSYLAGRGEQFF.

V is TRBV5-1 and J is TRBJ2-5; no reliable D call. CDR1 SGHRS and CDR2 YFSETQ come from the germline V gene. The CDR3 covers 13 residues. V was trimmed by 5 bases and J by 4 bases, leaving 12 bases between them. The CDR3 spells CASSTGLRETQYF. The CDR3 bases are TGCGCCAGCAGTACTGGGCTGCGAGAGACCCAGTACTTC. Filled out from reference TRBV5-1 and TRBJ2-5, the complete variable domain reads KAGVTQTPRYLIKTRGQQVTLSCSPISGHRSVSWYQQTPGQGLQFLFEYFSETQRNKGNFPGRFSGRQFSNSRSEMNVSTLELGDSALYLCASSTGLRETQYFGPGTRLLVL.

This CDR3 reads CASSLEVVGTEPTEAFF. The CDR3 nucleotides read TGTGCCAGCAGCTTAGAGGTGGTGGGGACAGAGCCCACTGAAGCTTTCTTT. The chain recombines TRBV7-8 with TRBJ1-1, with 7 bases lining up with TRBD1. The germline CDR1 and CDR2 sequences are SGHVS and FQNEAQ. After removal of 1 base from V and 4 bases from J, the junction contained 12 bases not matched to a gene. This CDR3 has 17 amino acids.

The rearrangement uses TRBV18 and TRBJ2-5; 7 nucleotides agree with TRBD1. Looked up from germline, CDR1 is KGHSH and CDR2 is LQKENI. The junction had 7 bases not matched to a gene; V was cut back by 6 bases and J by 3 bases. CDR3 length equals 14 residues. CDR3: CASSRSGTEETQYF. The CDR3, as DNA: TGTGCCAGCTCTCGCTCCGGGACAGAAGAGACCCAGTACTTC.

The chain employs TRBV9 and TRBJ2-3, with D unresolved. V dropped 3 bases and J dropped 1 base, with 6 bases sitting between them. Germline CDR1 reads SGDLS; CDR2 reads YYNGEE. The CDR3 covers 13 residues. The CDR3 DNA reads TGTGCCAGCAGCGACTGGGGCACAGATACGCAGTATTTT. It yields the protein CASSDWGTDTQYF.

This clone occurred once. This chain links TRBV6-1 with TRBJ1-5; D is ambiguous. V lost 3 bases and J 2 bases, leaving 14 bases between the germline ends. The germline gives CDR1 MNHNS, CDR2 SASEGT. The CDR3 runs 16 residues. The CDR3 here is CASSDSPRAGNQPQHF. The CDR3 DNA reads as TGTGCCAGCAGTGATTCCCCCCGGGCTGGCAATCAGCCCCAGCATTTT.

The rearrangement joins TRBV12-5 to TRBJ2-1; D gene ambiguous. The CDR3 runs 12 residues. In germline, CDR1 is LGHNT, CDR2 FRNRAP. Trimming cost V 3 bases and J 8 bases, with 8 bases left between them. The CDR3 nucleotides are TGTGCTAGTGGTTTTGGGCCCTATGAGCAGTTCTTC. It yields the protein CASGFGPYEQFF.

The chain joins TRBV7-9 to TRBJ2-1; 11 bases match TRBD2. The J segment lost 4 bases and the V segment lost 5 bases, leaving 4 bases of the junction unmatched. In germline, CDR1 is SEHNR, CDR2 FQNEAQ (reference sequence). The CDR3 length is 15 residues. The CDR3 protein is CASSPGLADYNEQFF. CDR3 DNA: TGTGCCAGCAGCCCGGGACTAGCGGATTACAATGAGCAGTTCTTC.

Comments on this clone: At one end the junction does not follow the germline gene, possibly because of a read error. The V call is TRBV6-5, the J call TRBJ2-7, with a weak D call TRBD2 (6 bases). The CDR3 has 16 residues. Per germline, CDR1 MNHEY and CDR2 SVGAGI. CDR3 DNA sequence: TGTGCCAGCAGCTACTTTGGGCCGGGAGCGGGCTACGAGCAGTACTTC. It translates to CASSYFGPGAGYEQYF.

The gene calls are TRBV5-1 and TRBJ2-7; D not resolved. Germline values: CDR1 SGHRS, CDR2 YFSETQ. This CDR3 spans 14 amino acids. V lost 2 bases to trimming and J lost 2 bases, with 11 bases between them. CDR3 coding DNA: TGCGCCAGCAGCTTAACAGTAGATCCCTACGAGCAGTACTTC. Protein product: CASSLTVDPYEQYF.

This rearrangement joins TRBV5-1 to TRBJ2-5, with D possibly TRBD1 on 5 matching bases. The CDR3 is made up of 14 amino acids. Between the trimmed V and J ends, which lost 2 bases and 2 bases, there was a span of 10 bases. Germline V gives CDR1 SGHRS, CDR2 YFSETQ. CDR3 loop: CASSLRQQQETQYF. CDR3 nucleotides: TGCGCCAGCAGCTTAAGACAGCAACAAGAGACCCAGTACTTC.

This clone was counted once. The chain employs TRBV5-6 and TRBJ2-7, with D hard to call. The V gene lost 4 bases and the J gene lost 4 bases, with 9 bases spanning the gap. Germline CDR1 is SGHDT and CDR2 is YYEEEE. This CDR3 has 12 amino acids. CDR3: CASSAYVYEQYF. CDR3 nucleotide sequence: TGTGCCAGCAGCGCCTACGTTTACGAGCAGTACTTC. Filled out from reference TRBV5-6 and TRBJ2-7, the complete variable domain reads DAGVTQSPTHLIKTRGQQVTLRCSPKSGHDTVSWYQQALGQGPQFIFQYYEEEERQRGNFPDRFSGHQFPNYSSELNVNALLLGDSALYLCASSAYVYEQYFGPGTRLTVT.

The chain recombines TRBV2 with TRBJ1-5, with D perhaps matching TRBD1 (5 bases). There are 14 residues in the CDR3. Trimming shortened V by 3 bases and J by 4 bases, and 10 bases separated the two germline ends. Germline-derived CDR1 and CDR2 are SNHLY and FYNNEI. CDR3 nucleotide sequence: TGTGCCAGCAGTGATCTGACAGATAATCAGCCCCAGCATTTT. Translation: CASSDLTDNQPQHF. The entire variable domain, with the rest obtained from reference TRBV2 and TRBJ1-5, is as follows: EPEVTQTPSHQVTQMGQEVILRCVPISNHLYFYWYRQILGQKVEFLVSFYNNEISEKSEIFDDQFSVERPDGSNFTLKIRSTKLEDSAMYFCASSDLTDNQPQHFGDGTRLSIL.

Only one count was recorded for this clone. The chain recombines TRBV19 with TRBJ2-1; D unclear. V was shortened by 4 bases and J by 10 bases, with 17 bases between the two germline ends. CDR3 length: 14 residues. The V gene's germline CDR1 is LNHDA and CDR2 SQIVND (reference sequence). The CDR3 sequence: CASSTDWVGSEQFF. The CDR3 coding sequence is TGTGCCAGTAGTACGGATTGGGTAGGAAGCGAGCAGTTCTTC. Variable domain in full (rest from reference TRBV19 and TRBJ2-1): DGGITQSPKYLFRKEGQNVTLSCEQNLNHDAMYWYRQDPGQGLRLIYYSQIVNDFQKGDIAEGYSVSREKKESFPLTVTSAQKNPTAFYLCASSTDWVGSEQFFGPGTRLTVL.

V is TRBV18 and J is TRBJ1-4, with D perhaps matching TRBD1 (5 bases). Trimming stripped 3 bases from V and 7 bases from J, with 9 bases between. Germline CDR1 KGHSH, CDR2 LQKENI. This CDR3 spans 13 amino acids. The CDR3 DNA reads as TGTGCCAGCTCACCCGCGGGACCTGAAAAACTGTTTTTT. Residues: CASSPAGPEKLFF.

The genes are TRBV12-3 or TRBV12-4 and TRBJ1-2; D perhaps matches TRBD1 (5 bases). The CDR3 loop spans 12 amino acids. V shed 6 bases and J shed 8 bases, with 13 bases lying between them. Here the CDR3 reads CASRGGDRGYTF. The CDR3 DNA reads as TGTGCCAGCAGGGGAGGGGATCGGGGCTACACCTTC.

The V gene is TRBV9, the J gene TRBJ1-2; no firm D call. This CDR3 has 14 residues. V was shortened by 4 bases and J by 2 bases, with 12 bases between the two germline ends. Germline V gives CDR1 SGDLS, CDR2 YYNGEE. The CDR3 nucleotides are TGTGCCAGCAGCCCCGCCCTAGGAAACTATGGCTACACCTTC. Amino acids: CASSPALGNYGYTF.

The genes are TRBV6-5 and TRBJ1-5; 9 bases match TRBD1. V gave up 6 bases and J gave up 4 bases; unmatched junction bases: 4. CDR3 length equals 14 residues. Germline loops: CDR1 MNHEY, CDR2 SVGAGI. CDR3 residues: CASSPGTGNQPQHF. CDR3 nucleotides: TGTGCCAGCAGCCCCGGGACAGGGAATCAGCCCCAGCATTTT.

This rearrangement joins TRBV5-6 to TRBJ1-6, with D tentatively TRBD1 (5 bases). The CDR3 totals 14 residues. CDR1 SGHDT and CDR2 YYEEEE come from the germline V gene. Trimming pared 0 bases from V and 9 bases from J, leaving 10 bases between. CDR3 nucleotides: TGTGCCAGCAGCTTGGTTCAGGGAGGTTCACCCCTCCACTTT. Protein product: CASSLVQGGSPLHF.